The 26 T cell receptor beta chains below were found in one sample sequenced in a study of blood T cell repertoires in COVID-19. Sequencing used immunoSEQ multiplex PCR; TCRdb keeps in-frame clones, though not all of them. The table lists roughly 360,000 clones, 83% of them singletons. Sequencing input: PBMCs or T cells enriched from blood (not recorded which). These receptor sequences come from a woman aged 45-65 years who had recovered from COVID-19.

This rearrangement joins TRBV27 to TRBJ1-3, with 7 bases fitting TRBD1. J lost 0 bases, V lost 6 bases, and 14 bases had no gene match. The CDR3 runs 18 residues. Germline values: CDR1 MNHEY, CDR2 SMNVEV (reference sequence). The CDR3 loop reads CASSPIGGISSSGNTIYF. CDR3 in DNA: TGTGCCAGCAGCCCTATAGGGGGCATCTCCTCCTCTGGAAACACCATATATTTT.

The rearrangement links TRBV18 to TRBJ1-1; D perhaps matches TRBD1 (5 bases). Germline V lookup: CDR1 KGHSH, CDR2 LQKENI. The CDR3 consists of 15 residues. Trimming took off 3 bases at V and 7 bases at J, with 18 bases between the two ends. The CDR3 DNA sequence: TGTGCCAGCTCACCTCCCCCGGGGGGAAGGGGTGAAGCTTTCTTT. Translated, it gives CASSPPPGGRGEAFF.

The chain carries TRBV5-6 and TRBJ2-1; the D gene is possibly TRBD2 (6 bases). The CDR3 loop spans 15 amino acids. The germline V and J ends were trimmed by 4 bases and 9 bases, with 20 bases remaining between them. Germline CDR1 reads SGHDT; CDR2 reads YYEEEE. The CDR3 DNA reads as TGTGCCAGCAGCGCCCCGGGGACTCTTGGAAGTGAGCAGTTCTTC. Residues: CASSAPGTLGSEQFF.

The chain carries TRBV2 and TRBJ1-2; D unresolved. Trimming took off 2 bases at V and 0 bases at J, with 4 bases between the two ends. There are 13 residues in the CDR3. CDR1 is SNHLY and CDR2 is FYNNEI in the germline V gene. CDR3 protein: CASSESTNYGYTF. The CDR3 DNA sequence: TGTGCCAGCAGTGAATCCACTAACTATGGCTACACCTTC.

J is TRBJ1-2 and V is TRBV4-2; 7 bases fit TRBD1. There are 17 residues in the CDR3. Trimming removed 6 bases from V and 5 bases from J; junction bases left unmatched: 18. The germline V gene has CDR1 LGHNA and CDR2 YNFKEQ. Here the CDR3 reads CASSQAEGAGSSYGYTF. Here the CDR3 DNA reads TGTGCCAGCAGTCAGGCCGAGGGGGCAGGGTCGTCATATGGCTACACCTTC.

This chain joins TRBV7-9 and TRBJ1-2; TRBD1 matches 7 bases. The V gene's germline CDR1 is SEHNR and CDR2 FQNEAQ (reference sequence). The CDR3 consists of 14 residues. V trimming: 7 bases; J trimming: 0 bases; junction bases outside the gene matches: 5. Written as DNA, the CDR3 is TGTGCCAGCAACACAGGGGCCGCTAACTATGGCTACACCTTC. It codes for CASNTGAANYGYTF.

CDR3 in amino acids: CASSPEGLQPQHF. DNA of the CDR3: TGTGCCAGTAGTCCTGAGGGCCTTCAGCCCCAGCATTTT. This sequence joins TRBV19 and TRBJ1-5; D is unresolved. Looked up from germline, CDR1 is LNHDA and CDR2 is SQIVND (reference sequence). Trimming pared 5 bases from V and 6 bases from J, leaving 11 bases between. CDR3 length equals 13 residues.

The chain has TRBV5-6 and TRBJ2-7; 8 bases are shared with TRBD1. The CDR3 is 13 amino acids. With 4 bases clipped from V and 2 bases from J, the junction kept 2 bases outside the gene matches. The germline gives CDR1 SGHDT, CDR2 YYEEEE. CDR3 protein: CASSKGQAYEQYF. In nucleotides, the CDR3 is TGTGCCAGCAGCAAGGGACAGGCCTACGAGCAGTACTTC. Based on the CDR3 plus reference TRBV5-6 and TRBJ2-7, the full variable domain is DAGVTQSPTHLIKTRGQQVTLRCSPKSGHDTVSWYQQALGQGPQFIFQYYEEEERQRGNFPDRFSGHQFPNYSSELNVNALLLGDSALYLCASSKGQAYEQYFGPGTRLTVT.

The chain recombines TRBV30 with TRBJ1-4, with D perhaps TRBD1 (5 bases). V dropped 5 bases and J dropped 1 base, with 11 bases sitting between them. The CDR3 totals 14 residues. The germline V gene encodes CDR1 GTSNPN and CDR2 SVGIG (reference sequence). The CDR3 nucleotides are TGTGCCTGGGGCCGGGGGGGAACTAATGAAAAACTGTTTTTT. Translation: CAWGRGGTNEKLFF.

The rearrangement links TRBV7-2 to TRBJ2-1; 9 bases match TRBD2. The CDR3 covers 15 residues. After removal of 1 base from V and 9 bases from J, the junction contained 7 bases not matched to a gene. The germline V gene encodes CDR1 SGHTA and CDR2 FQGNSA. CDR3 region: CASSLEAGGRGEQFF. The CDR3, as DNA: TGTGCCAGCAGCTTAGAGGCGGGGGGGCGCGGTGAGCAGTTCTTC.

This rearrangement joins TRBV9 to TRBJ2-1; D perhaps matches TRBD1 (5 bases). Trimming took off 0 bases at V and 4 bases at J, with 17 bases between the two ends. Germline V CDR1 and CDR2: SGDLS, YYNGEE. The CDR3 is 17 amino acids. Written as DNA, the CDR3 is TGTGCCAGCAGCGTAGCGGTGACAGCCCATGAATACAATGAGCAGTTCTTC. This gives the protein CASSVAVTAHEYNEQFF.

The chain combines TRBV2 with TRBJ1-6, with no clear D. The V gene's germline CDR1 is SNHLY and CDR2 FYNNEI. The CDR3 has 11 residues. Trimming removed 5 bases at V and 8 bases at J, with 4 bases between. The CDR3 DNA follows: TGTGCCAGCAGTCCCTATTCACCCCTCCACTTT. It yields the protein CASSPYSPLHF.

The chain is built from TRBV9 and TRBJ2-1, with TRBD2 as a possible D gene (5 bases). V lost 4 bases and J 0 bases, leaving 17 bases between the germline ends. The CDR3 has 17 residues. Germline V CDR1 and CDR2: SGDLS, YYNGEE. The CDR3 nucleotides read TGTGCCAGCAGCCCCTCCCCGGACTCTTACTCCTACAATGAGCAGTTCTTC. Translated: CASSPSPDSYSYNEQFF.

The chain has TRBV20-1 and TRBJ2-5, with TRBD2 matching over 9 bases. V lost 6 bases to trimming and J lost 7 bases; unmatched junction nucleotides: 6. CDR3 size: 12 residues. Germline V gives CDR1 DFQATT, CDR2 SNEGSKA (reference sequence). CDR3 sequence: CSASSGSRTQYF. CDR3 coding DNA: TGCAGTGCCAGTAGCGGGAGCCGGACCCAGTACTTC.

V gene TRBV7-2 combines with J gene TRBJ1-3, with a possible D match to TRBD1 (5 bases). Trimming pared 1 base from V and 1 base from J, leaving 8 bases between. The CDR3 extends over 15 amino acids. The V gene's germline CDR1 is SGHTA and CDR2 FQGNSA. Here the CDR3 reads CASSLGPGSGNTIYF. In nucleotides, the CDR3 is TGTGCCAGCAGCTTAGGACCAGGGTCTGGAAACACCATATATTTT.

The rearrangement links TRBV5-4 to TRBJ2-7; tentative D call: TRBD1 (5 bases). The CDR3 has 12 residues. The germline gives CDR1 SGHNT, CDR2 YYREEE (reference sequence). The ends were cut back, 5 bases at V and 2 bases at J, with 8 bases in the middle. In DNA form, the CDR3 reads TGTGCCAGCAGTACAGGACCCTACGAGCAGTACTTC. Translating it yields CASSTGPYEQYF. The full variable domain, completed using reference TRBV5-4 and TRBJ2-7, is ETGVTQSPTHLIKTRGQQVTLRCSSQSGHNTVSWYQQALGQGPQFIFQYYREEENGRGNFPPRFSGLQFPNYSSELNVNALELDDSALYLCASSTGPYEQYFGPGTRLTVT.

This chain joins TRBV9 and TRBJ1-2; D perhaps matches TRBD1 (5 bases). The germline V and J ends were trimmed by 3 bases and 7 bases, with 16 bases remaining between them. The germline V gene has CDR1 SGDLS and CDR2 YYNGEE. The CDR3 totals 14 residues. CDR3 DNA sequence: TGTGCCAGCAGCGGACAGCCCTTAATGGGTGGCTACACCTTC. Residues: CASSGQPLMGGYTF.

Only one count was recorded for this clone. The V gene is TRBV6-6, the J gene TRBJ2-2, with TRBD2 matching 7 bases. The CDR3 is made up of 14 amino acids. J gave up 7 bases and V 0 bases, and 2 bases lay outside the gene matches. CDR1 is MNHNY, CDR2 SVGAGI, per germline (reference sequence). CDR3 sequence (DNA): TGTGCCAGCAGTTACTCCTGGGAGGGCGGGGAGCTGTTTTTT. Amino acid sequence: CASSYSWEGGELFF.

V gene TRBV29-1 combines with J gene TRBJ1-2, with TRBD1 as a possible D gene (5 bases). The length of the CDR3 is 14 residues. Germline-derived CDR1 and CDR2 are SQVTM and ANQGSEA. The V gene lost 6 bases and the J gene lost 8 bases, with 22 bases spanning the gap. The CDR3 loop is CSVKTADKLGGYTF. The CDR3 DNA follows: TGCAGCGTGAAGACAGCTGACAAACTCGGGGGCTACACCTTC.

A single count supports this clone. CDR3 coding DNA: TGTGCCAGCAGTCCATTAATCGGGGGGTCCTACAATGAGCAGTTCTTC. Its translation: CASSPLIGGSYNEQFF. The chain combines TRBV27 with TRBJ2-1; 7 positions match TRBD2. From germline, CDR1 is MNHEY and CDR2 SMNVEV (reference sequence). The CDR3 runs 16 residues. V was clipped by 5 bases and J by 1 base; unmatched bases: 8.

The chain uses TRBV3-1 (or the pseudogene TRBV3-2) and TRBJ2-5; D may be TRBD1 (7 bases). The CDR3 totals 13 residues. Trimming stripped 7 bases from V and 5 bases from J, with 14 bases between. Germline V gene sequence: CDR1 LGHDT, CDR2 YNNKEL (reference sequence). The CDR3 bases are TGTGCCAGCAACCGACAGGGAGGCGAGACCCAGTACTTC. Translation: CASNRQGGETQYF.

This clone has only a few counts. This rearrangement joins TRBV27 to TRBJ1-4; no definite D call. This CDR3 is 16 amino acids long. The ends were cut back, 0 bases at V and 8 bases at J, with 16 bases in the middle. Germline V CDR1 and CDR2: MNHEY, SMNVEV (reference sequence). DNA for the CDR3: TGTGCCAGCAGTTTATCGATAACTGGTCCGATGGAAAAACTGTTTTTT. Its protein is CASSLSITGPMEKLFF. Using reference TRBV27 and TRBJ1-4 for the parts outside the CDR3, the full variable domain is EAQVTQNPRYLITVTGKKLTVTCSQNMNHEYMSWYRQDPGLGLRQIYYSMNVEVTDKGDVPEGYKVSRKEKRNFPLILESPSPNQTSLYFCASSLSITGPMEKLFFGSGTQLSVL.

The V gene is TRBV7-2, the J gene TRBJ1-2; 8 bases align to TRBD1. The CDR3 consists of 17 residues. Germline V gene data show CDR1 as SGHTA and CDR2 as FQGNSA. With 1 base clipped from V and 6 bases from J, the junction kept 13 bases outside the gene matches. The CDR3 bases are TGTGCCAGCAGCTTAGTATCGATACAGGGGGGCAAAGATGGCTACACCTTC. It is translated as CASSLVSIQGGKDGYTF.

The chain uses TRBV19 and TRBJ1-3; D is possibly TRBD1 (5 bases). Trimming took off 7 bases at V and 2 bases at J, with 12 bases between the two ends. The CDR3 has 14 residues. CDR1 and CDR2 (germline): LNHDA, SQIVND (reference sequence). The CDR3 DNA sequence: TGTGCCAGTAATAGACCGACAGCTGGAAACACCATATATTTT. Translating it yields CASNRPTAGNTIYF.

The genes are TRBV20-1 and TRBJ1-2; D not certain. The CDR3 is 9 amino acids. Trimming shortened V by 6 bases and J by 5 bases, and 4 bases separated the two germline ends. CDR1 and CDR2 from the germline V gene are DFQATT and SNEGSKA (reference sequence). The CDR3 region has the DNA TGCAGTGCCGGGTATGGCTACACCTTC. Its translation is CSAGYGYTF.

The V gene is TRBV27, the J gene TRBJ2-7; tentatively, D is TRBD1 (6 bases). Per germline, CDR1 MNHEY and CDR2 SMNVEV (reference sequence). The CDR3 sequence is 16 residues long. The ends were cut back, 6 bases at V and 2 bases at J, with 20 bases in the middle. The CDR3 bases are TGTGCCAGCAGCCCATACGGCAGGGGTGTACCCTACGAGCAGTACTTC. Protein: CASSPYGRGVPYEQYF.